The clone carrying this T cell receptor (beta chain) was seen repeatedly, ten times or more. Its target is unknown. The source of the sample is a study of blood T cells in healthy people across ages. Study results and caveats: Naive T cell percentage and TCR beta diversity correlated strongly.

PCR was performed a second time for about 7 to 11 cycles using a sample-barcoded 5' primer and a J-beta primer mix. TCRdb ran MiXCR on the 5' RACE reads and lists one entry per CDR3 protein. The sample contains about 700,000 distinct CDR3 sequences, about a third of which appear only once. The CDR3 is made up of 14 amino acids. CDR1 and CDR2 from the germline V gene are MNHEY and SVGAGI. With V trimmed by 7 bases and J by 4 bases, 5 bases remained unmatched. Material for sequencing was blood. This chain links TRBV6-5 with TRBJ1-4; 8 nucleotides align to TRBD1. The TCR originated in a woman aged 80 or older in good health. CDR3 sequence: CASNDRGGNEKLFF. In DNA, the CDR3 is TGTGCCAGCAACGACAGGGGTGGTAATGAAAAACTGTTTTTT.